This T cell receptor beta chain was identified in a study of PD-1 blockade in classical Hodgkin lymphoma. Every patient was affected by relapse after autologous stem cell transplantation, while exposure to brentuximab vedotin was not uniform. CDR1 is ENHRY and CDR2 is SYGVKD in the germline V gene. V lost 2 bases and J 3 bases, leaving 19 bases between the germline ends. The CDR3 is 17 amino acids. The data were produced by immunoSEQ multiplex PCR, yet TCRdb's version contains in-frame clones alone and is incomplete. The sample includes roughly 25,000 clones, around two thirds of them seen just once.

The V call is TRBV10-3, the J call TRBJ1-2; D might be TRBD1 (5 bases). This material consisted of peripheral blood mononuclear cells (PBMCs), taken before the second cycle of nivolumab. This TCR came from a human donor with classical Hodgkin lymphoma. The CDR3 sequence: CAISEGRGTLGDYGYTF. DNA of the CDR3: TGTGCCATCAGTGAGGGAAGAGGGACCCTCGGCGACTATGGCTACACCTTC.